One and the same sample provided the 4 T cell receptor beta chains below, sequenced in a study of blood T cell repertoires in COVID-19 (dated by TCRdb to between 2020 and 2021). Library preparation employed the immunoSEQ multiplex PCR assay. In TCRdb, the immuneACCESS table is reduced to in-frame sequences with V and J assigned. These tables do not hold every clone; where another copy was compared, an unresolved V gene accounts for under half, and the others remain unexplained. For this sample the table gives under 300,000 clones, of which around 86% were detected only once. The top ten constitute 9% to 15% of the sample. The material sequenced was peripheral blood. These receptor sequences come from a man aged 80 or over with acute or convalescent COVID-19.

V gene TRBV7-2 combines with J gene TRBJ1-4; 9 nucleotides match TRBD1. With V trimmed by 5 bases and J by 10 bases, 8 bases remained unmatched. This CDR3 is built from 14 residues. CDR1 and CDR2 from the germline V gene are SGHTA and FQGNSA. CDR3 loop: CASSTGQGPRKLFF. For the CDR3, the DNA is TGTGCCAGCAGCACCGGACAGGGGCCGAGAAAACTGTTTTTT.

The rearrangement links TRBV28 to TRBJ1-2, with TRBD1 as a possible D gene (6 bases). This CDR3 contains 14 residues. CDR1 is MDHEN and CDR2 is SYDVKM in the germline V gene. V lost 1 base and J 4 bases, leaving 10 bases between the germline ends. Here the CDR3 reads CASSLLGAAYGYTF. CDR3 DNA: TGTGCCAGCAGTTTATTGGGGGCAGCCTATGGCTACACCTTC.

This chain joins TRBV6-5 and TRBJ1-2; TRBD1 agrees at 7 bases. The CDR3 spans 12 residues. CDR1 is MNHEY, CDR2 SVGAGI, per germline. J gave up 8 bases and V 4 bases, and 4 bases lay outside the gene matches. In DNA form, the CDR3 reads TGTGCCAGCAGTTCGACAGGGATCGGCTACACCTTC. Protein: CASSSTGIGYTF.

The gene calls are TRBV7-9 and TRBJ1-3; D is perhaps TRBD1 (6 bases). Germline V gives CDR1 SEHNR, CDR2 FQNEAQ (reference sequence). The V end lost 2 bases, the J end lost 0 bases, and 17 bases lay between the germline ends. This CDR3 comprises 18 residues. CDR3 in DNA: TGTGCCAGCAGCTTATCGGGGACAAAGGGTAGCTCTGGAAACACCATATATTTT. Translation: CASSLSGTKGSSGNTIYF.